The sequence of this TCR beta chain was determined in a study of post-analysis software for immune sequencing data. The authors incorporated unique molecular identifiers into the TCR beta cDNA libraries. Roughly 500,000 cDNA molecules were recovered from an input of 1 to 10 million T cells. One entry per CDR3 protein results from TCRdb running MiXCR on the PCR reads. The repertoire includes about 820,000 distinct CDR3 sequences, about 57% of them detected once, and approximately 4.4% sits in the top ten. In this sample, this clonotype turned up a few times. Antigen specificity is unknown. Notes on the study in general: Roughly five TRBV segments appeared more often in patients than in controls, and TRBV5-6, TRBV5-1 and TRBV20-1 were among these. Under the F measure, samples that were prepared in one batch clustered strongly together. Diversity measured as normalized Chao1 was significantly lower in multiple sclerosis patients than in controls.

Germline V gene data show CDR1 as SGHVS and CDR2 as FQNEAQ. The CDR3 extends over 15 amino acids. V lost 2 bases to trimming and J lost 2 bases; unmatched junction nucleotides: 3. The sequence was collected from a girl between 5 and 17 years old with multiple sclerosis. The rearrangement links TRBV7-8 to TRBJ2-1; 7 bases match TRBD2. The sequencing input was blood. The CDR3 sequence: CASSLLAEPYNEQFF. CDR3 in DNA: TGTGCCAGCAGCTTACTAGCGGAACCCTACAATGAGCAGTTCTTC.